This T cell receptor (beta chain) was retrieved from a study of tumor-infiltrating lymphocytes in oesophageal squamous cell carcinoma. TCRdb re-called the PCR reads through MiXCR, storing one row per CDR3 protein. The table has fewer than 4,500 distinct CDR3 sequences, about 14% seen once. There are many counts of this clonotype. Trimming took 6 bases from V and 4 from J; bases not matched to a gene: 13. This CDR3 region has 17 residues. Germline V gives CDR1 ENHRY, CDR2 SYGVKD. The TCR comes from a male donor with esophageal squamous cell carcinoma. Sequencing was done on a sample of esophageal tumor tissue. This chain joins TRBV10-3 and TRBJ1-2; 11 bases match TRBD1. The CDR3 bases are TGTGCCATCAGAGACCCCCCCGGGACAGGGGGTGGCTATGGCTACACCTTC. Translating gives CAIRDPPGTGGGYGYTF.